This TCR beta chain derives from a study of T cells in Graves' hyperthyroidism and ophthalmopathy. Regarding the study as a whole: Appearing also in blood were most of the thyroid clonotypes expanded above 0.001. Stable hyperthyroidism was separated from ophthalmopathy by a model based on 13 V-J features.

The germline V and J ends were trimmed by 6 bases and 5 bases, with 16 bases remaining between them. The CDR3 runs 14 residues. The germline V gene has CDR1 MNHNS and CDR2 SASEGT. This clonotype was recorded a few times. Its antigen is still unknown. Amplification yielded TCR beta CDR3 regions, with RNA transcripts as the source. During a first-round RT-PCR of the TCR CDR3, the HTBI primer set was used. TCRdb ran MiXCR on the multiplex PCR reads and lists one entry per CDR3 protein. The table lists over 700,000 distinct CDR3 sequences, 18% of them singletons. The chain employs TRBV6-1 and TRBJ1-1; TRBD1 is a possible D gene (5 bases). The sequenced sample was blood. The receptor comes from a woman between 45 and 60 years old with Graves' hyperthyroidism that later progressed to Graves' ophthalmopathy. In DNA form, the CDR3 reads TGTGCCAGCAGCGTCGCCGGGACGATTACTGAAGCTTTCTTT. It codes for CASSVAGTITEAFF.